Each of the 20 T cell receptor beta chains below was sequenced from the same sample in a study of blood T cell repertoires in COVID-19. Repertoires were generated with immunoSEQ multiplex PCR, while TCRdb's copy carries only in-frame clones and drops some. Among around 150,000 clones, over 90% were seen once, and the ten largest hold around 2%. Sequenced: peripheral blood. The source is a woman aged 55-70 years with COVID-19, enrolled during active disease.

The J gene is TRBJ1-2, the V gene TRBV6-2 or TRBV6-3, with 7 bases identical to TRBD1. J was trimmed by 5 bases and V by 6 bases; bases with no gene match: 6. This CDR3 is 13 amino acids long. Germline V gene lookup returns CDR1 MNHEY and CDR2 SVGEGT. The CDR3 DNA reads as TGTGCCAGCAGCCTCGACAGGGAATATGGCTACACCTTC. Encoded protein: CASSLDREYGYTF.

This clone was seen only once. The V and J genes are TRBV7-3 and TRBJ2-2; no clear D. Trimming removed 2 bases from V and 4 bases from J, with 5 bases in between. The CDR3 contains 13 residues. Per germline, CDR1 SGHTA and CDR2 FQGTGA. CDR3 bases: TGTGCCAGCAGCTTATATAGCACCGGGGAGCTGTTTTTT. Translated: CASSLYSTGELFF.

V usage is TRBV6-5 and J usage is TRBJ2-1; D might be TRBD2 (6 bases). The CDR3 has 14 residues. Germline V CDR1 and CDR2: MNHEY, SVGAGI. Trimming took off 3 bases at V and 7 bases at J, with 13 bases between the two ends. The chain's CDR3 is CASSYTRGGNEQFF. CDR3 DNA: TGTGCCAGCAGTTATACGAGGGGAGGAAATGAGCAGTTCTTC.

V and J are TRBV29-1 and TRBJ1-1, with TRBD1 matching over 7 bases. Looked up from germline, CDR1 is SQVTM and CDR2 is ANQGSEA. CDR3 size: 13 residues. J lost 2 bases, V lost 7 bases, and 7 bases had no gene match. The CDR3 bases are TGCAGCGGGAAGGGACAGATTAACACTGAAGCTTTCTTT. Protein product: CSGKGQINTEAFF.

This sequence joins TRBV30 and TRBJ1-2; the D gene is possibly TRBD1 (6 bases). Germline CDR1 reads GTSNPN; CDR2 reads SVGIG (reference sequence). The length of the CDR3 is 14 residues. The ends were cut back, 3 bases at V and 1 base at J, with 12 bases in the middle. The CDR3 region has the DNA TGTGCCTGGAGCAAGAACAGGGATAACTATGGCTACACCTTC. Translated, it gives CAWSKNRDNYGYTF.

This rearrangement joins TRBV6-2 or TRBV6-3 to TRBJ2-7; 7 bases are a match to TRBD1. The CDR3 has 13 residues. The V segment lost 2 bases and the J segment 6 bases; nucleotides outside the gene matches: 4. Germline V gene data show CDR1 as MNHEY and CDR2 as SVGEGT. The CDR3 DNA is TGTGCCAGCAGTTACAACCCAGGGGGCGAGCAGTACTTC. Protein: CASSYNPGGEQYF.

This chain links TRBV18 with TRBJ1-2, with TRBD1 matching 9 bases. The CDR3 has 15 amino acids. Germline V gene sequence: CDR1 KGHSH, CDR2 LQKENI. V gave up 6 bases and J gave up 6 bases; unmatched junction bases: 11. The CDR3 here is CASSTTGGRNNGYTF. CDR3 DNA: TGTGCCAGCTCCACCACAGGGGGCCGAAATAATGGCTACACCTTC.

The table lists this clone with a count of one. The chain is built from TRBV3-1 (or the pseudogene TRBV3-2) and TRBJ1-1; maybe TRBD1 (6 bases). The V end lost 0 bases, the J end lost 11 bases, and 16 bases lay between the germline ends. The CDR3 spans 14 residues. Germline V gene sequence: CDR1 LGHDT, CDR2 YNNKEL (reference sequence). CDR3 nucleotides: TGTGCCAGCAGCCAAGATTCAACCCAGGGGCGGGCTTTCTTT. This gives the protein CASSQDSTQGRAFF.

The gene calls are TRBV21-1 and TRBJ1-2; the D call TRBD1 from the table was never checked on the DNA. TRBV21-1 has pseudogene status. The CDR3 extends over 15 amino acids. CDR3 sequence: CASSRGQEKTYGYTF. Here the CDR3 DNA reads TGTGCCAGCAGTCGAGGACAGGAAAAAACTTATGGCTACACCTTC.

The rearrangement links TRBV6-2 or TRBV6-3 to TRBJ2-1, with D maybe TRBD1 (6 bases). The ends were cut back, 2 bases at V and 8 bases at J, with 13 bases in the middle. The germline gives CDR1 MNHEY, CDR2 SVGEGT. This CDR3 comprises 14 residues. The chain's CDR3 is CASSYPGTPDEQFF. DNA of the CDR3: TGTGCCAGCAGTTACCCAGGGACACCAGATGAGCAGTTCTTC.

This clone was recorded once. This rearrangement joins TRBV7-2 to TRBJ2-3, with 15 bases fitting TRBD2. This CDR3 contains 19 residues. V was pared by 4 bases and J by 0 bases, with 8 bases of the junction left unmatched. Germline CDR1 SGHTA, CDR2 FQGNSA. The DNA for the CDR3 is TGTGCCAGCAGCTCCCGGACTAGCGGGGGGGCACTGAGCACAGATACGCAGTATTTT. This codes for CASSSRTSGGALSTDTQYF.

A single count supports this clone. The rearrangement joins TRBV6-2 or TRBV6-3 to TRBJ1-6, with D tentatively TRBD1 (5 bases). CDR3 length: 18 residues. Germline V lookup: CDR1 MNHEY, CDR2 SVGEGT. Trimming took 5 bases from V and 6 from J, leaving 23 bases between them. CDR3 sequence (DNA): TGTGCCAGCAGTCTCGGACACGGCGCGGGGAAGGGTAATTCACCCCTCCACTTT. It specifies CASSLGHGAGKGNSPLHF.

CDR3 bases: TGTGCCAGCAGCCCCTCTGGGACTTGGGGGGAGCCCCAGCATTTT. Translating it yields CASSPSGTWGEPQHF. The chain couples TRBV27 to TRBJ1-5; possibly TRBD1 for D (5 bases). V dropped 6 bases and J dropped 8 bases, with 20 bases sitting between them. Germline CDR1 is MNHEY and CDR2 is SMNVEV (reference sequence). The CDR3 covers 15 residues.

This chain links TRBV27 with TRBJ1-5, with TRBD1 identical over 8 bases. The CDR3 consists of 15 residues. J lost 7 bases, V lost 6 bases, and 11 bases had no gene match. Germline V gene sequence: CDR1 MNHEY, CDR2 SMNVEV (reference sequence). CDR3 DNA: TGTGCCAGCAGCCTCGCAGGGGGCGCGGGACAGCCCCAGCATTTT. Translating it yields CASSLAGGAGQPQHF.

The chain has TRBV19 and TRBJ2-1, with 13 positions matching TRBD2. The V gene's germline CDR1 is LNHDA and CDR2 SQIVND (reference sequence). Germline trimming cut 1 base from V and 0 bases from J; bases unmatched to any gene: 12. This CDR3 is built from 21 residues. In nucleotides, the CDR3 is TGTGCCAGTAGTATAGTCCCGGGACTAGCGGGACCATTTAGCTCCTACAATGAGCAGTTCTTC. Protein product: CASSIVPGLAGPFSSYNEQFF.

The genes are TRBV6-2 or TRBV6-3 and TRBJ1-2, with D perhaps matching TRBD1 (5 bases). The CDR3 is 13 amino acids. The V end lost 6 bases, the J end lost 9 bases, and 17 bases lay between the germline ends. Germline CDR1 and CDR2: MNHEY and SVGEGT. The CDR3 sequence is CASSPGLGRRYTF. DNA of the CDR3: TGTGCCAGCAGCCCGGGGTTGGGGCGACGCTACACCTTC.

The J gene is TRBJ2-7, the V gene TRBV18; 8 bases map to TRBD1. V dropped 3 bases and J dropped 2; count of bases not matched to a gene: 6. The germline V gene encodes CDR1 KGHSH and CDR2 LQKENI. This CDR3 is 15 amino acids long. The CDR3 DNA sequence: TGTGCCAGCTCACCGCTGGCAGGGGGCACCTACGAGCAGTACTTC. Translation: CASSPLAGGTYEQYF.

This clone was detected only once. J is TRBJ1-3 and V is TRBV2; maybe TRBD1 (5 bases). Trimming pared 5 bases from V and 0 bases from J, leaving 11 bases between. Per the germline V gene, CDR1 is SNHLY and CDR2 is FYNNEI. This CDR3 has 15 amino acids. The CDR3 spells CASSPGSGSGNTIYF. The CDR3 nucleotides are TGTGCCAGCAGTCCAGGGTCGGGCTCTGGAAACACCATATATTTT.

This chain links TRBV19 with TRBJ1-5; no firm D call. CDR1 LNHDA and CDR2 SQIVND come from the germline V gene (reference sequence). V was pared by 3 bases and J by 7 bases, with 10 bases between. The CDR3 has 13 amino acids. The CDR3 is CASSISLRQPQHF. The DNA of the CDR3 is TGTGCCAGTAGTATTTCCCTCAGGCAGCCCCAGCATTTT.

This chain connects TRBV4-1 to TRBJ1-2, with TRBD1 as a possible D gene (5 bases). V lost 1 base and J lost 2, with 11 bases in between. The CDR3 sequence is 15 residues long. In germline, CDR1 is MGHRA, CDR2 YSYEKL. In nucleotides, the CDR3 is TGCGCCAGCAGCCAAGCCCGCAGGGAAAACTATGGCTACACCTTC. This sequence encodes CASSQARRENYGYTF.